Below, 14 T cell receptor beta chains from the same sample are listed, as sequenced in a study of blood T cell repertoires in COVID-19. The assay was immunoSEQ multiplex PCR, and TCRdb's table has in-frame clones only and misses some. The sample contains hundreds of thousands of clones, roughly 88% of which appear only once. The sample consisted of PBMCs or T cells enriched from blood (not recorded which). These receptor sequences come from a man younger than 40 who had recovered from COVID-19.

CDR3 region: CSVRWGSTNTGELFF. CDR3 coding DNA: TGCAGCGTGCGATGGGGCAGCACGAACACCGGGGAGCTGTTTTTT. The chain carries TRBV29-1 and TRBJ2-2; tentative D call: TRBD1 (5 bases). The CDR3 runs 15 residues. Germline CDR1 SQVTM, CDR2 ANQGSEA. Trimming left V 6 bases short and J 0 bases short, with 14 bases between.

This chain connects TRBV5-4 to TRBJ1-2; 7 bases are shared with TRBD1. CDR1 is SGHNT, CDR2 YYREEE, per germline (reference sequence). The length of the CDR3 is 14 residues. V lost 6 bases and J lost 2; bases outside the gene matches: 7. The CDR3 DNA is TGTGCCAGCACATTGGGGACAGCGAACTATGGCTACACCTTC. Residues: CASTLGTANYGYTF.

The chain couples TRBV27 to TRBJ2-7, with D tentatively TRBD2 (5 bases). The V end lost 0 bases, the J end lost 3 bases, and 12 bases lay between the germline ends. Per the germline V gene, CDR1 is MNHEY and CDR2 is SMNVEV (reference sequence). The CDR3 sequence is 15 residues long. CDR3 loop: CASSLSPGGYYEQYF. Here the CDR3 DNA reads TGTGCCAGCAGTTTATCACCAGGAGGATACTACGAGCAGTACTTC.

J is TRBJ1-6 and V is TRBV12-3 or TRBV12-4, with a weak D call TRBD1 (6 bases). V lost 5 bases to trimming and J lost 8 bases, with 10 bases between them. The CDR3 is 13 residues long. CDR3: CASSIRQDSPLHF. As DNA, the CDR3 is TGTGCCAGCAGTATTCGACAGGATTCACCCCTCCACTTT.

The rearrangement joins TRBV10-3 to TRBJ2-7, with 9 bases aligning to TRBD1. The CDR3 spans 17 residues. V lost 10 bases to trimming and J lost 0 bases; unmatched junction nucleotides: 16. The germline V gene has CDR1 ENHRY and CDR2 SYGVKD. DNA for the CDR3: TGTGCCACAAGGGGACAGGGCACGAGGATGAGCTCCTACGAGCAGTACTTC. As protein: CATRGQGTRMSSYEQYF.

The chain couples TRBV15 to TRBJ2-2; perhaps TRBD2 as D (6 bases). CDR3 length equals 16 residues. Germline assignment: CDR1 LNHNV and CDR2 YYDKDF (reference sequence). V was clipped by 1 base and J by 2 bases, with 11 bases between them. DNA of the CDR3: TGTGCCACCAGCAGAGCTGGGGGGATCAACACCGGGGAGCTGTTTTTT. Translating gives CATSRAGGINTGELFF.

This rearrangement joins TRBV3-1 (or the pseudogene TRBV3-2) to TRBJ1-1; 7 bases align to TRBD1. This CDR3 has 13 residues. V dropped 3 bases and J dropped 3; count of bases not matched to a gene: 1. Germline V gene sequence: CDR1 LGHDT, CDR2 YNNKEL (reference sequence). The DNA for the CDR3 is TGTGCCAGCAGCCACCAGGGGGACACTGAAGCTTTCTTT. Protein: CASSHQGDTEAFF.

This clone was counted a few times. V is TRBV12-3 or TRBV12-4 and J is TRBJ1-2, with 9 nucleotides matching TRBD1. The CDR3 sequence is 13 residues long. V lost 7 bases, J lost 3 bases, and 3 bases stayed unmatched. Here the CDR3 DNA reads TGTGCCAGCAAGGACAGGGGTGACTATGGCTACACCTTC. This encodes CASKDRGDYGYTF.

This chain links TRBV11-3 with TRBJ2-5; D might be TRBD2 (7 bases). V lost 3 bases, J lost 5 bases, and 22 bases lay in between. CDR1 and CDR2 from the germline V gene are SGHNT and YENEEA. This CDR3 region has 17 residues. This chain's CDR3 is CASSFGVGGGHPETQYF. The CDR3 DNA follows: TGTGCCAGCAGCTTTGGTGTTGGGGGGGGCCATCCGGAGACCCAGTACTTC.

J is TRBJ2-3 and V is TRBV5-1; a possible D gene is TRBD1 (5 bases). Germline CDR1 is SGHRS and CDR2 is YFSETQ. Trimming stripped 5 bases from V and 1 base from J, with 17 bases between. CDR3 size: 16 residues. The CDR3 loop is CASRLLGRAGTDTQYF. As DNA, the CDR3 is TGCGCCAGCAGGCTCCTGGGCAGGGCGGGCACAGATACGCAGTATTTT.

This clone was detected only once. The chain employs TRBV12-3 or TRBV12-4 and TRBJ2-3, with D uncertain. The V end lost 5 bases, the J end lost 5 bases, and 5 bases lay between the germline ends. The CDR3 runs 11 residues. The CDR3 nucleotides are TGTGCCAGCAGTAGACAAGATACGCAGTATTTT. As protein: CASSRQDTQYF.

V and J are TRBV7-2 and TRBJ1-6; 7 bases agree with TRBD1. The CDR3 spans 17 residues. The germline V gene encodes CDR1 SGHTA and CDR2 FQGNSA. J was trimmed by 3 bases and V by 4 bases; bases with no gene match: 9. CDR3 protein: CASSSQTGTHYNSPLHF. CDR3 nucleotides: TGTGCCAGCAGCTCTCAGACAGGGACCCACTATAATTCACCCCTCCACTTT. The full variable domain, its missing parts supplied by reference TRBV7-2 and TRBJ1-6, is GAGVSQSPSNKVTEKGKDVELRCDPISGHTALYWYRQSLGQGLEFLIYFQGNSAPDKSGLPSDRFSAERTGGSVSTLTIQRTQQEDSAVYLCASSSQTGTHYNSPLHFGNGTRLTVT.

This clone was counted a few times. The chain couples TRBV7-3 to TRBJ1-6; 7 nucleotides match TRBD1. J was trimmed by 10 bases and V by 5 bases; bases with no gene match: 14. The germline CDR1 and CDR2 sequences are SGHTA and FQGTGA. The CDR3 is 16 amino acids. In DNA form, the CDR3 reads TGTGCCAGCAGCCTCGAGGAGACAGGGCTGGGGTCACCCCTCCACTTT. Protein: CASSLEETGLGSPLHF.

V usage is TRBV9 and J usage is TRBJ1-4; D is uncertain. The CDR3 has 12 amino acids. Germline V gene lookup returns CDR1 SGDLS and CDR2 YYNGEE. V shed 0 bases and J shed 8 bases, with 5 bases lying between them. Here the CDR3 DNA reads TGTGCCAGCAGCGTAGCGGGGGAAAAACTGTTTTTT. Its protein product is CASSVAGEKLFF.